This note documents a single TCR beta chain sequence. Its antigen is currently unknown. The data stem from a study of cytomegalovirus exposure and HLA in healthy donors. Findings and limits, study-wide: Productive rates of about 87% or about 30% were seen for most TCR beta V segments in an earlier analysis. The study flagged roughly 150 TCR beta chains as cytomegalovirus-associated.

Researchers ran the PCR with 60 Vbeta and 13 Jbeta primers. Here immunoSEQ multiplex PCR was the method, and the copy in TCRdb shows in-frame clones only, minus some. The table records under 200,000 clones, 73% of them present only once. The CDR3 totals 16 residues. Germline V gene sequence: CDR1 LGHNA, CDR2 YSLEER. The V gene lost 0 bases and the J gene lost 3 bases, with 15 bases spanning the gap. The V and J genes are TRBV4-3 and TRBJ2-7; tentatively, D is TRBD1 (6 bases). The source is a woman younger than 30 in good health and CMV-seropositive. Sequenced: PBMCs. Written as DNA, the CDR3 is TGCGCCAGCAGCCAAGATAGGGGGACGGCCGGCTACGAGCAGTACTTC. This codes for CASSQDRGTAGYEQYF.